The clone carrying this T cell receptor (beta chain) came up once. Its antigen is not identified. Described treatment: oral pan-JAK inhibitor, 5-10 mg twice daily. Lesional scalp punch biopsies and peripheral blood were collected from alopecia areata patients. Both CD4+ and CD8+ T cells were separated by sorting PBMCs. Trimming took 1 base from V and 5 from J, leaving 0 bases between them. Germline lookup yields CDR1 WSHSY and CDR2 SAAADI. The CDR3 sequence is 10 residues long. This sample is drawn from a study of CD8+ T cells in alopecia areata. Study-level information: Those treated were given oral tofacitinib at 5 to 10 mg twice daily.

RNA was isolated and reverse transcribed to cDNA, the sequencing template. This table comes from immunoSEQ multiplex PCR, and its TCRdb copy is limited to in-frame clones, with some not included. The repertoire has approximately 180,000 clones, 53% of them found once; the top ten carry roughly a tenth. Findings of the study overall: Clonality in lesional scalp, especially alopecia totalis/universalis, exceeded that of normal scalp.

The V and J genes are TRBV10-2 and TRBJ2-7; D unclear. Here the sequenced sample was CD8+ T cells sorted from blood, taken at week 24, from a patient treated with tofacitinib. The TCR sequence derives from a human donor with alopecia areata. CDR3 nucleotide sequence: TGCGCCAGCAGTGAGTACGAGCAGTACTTC. Protein product: CASSEYEQYF.